This T cell receptor (beta chain) was documented in a study of regulatory T cells in long-lasting Graves disease. The CDR3 consists of 11 residues. The germline V gene encodes CDR1 DFQATT and CDR2 SNEGSKA (reference sequence). Between the trimmed V and J ends, which lost 0 bases and 9 bases, there was a span of 9 bases. Arm-PCR with iRepertoire HTBI primers amplified the CDR3 regions for these TCR beta libraries. One entry per CDR3 protein results from TCRdb running MiXCR on the multiplex PCR reads. This sample has roughly 360,000 distinct CDR3 sequences; 12% occur once, and the top ten carry approximately 20%. This clonotype was picked up many times. Time point here: newly diagnosed GD, antithyroid drugs for less than 3 months. Extracted RNA from PBMCs served as the source of the TCR library. These data were likewise used in another study, on T cells in Graves' hyperthyroidism and ophthalmopathy.

The material was peripheral blood mononuclear cells (PBMCs), obtained at new diagnosis, from a patient treated with antithyroid drugs. The chain carries TRBV20-1 and TRBJ2-7, with D hard to call. The clonotype was recovered from a woman aged 18-29 years with Graves disease. The CDR3 sequence: CSARDRWWQYF. DNA of the CDR3: TGCAGTGCTAGAGACAGGTGGTGGCAGTACTTC.